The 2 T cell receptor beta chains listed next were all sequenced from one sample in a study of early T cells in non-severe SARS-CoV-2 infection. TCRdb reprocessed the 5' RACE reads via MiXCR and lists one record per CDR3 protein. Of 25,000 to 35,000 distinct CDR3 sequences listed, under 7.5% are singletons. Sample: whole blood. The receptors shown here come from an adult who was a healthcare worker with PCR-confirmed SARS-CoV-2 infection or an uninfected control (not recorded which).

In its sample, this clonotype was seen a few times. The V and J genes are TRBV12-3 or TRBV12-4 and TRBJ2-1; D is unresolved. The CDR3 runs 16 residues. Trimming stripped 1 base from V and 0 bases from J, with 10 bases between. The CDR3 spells CASSLEDVSSYNEQFF. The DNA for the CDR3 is TGTGCCAGCAGTTTAGAGGACGTTAGCTCCTACAATGAGCAGTTCTTC.

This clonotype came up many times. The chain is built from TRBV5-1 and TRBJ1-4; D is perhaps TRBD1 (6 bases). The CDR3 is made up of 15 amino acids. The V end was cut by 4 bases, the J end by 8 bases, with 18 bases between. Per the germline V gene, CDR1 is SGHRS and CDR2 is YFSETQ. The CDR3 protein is CASSGRDTGEEKLFF. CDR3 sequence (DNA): TGCGCCAGCAGCGGACGGGACACCGGGGAGGAAAAACTGTTTTTT.